The 3 T cell receptor beta chains given below trace back to one sample, sequenced in a study of cytomegalovirus exposure and HLA in healthy donors. The PCR employed 60 Vbeta primers together with 13 Jbeta primers. TCRdb keeps only in-frame clones here, not all; method: immunoSEQ multiplex PCR. The repertoire holds about 160,000 clones, with around 80% as singletons. Sequenced sample: PBMCs. Receptor source: a man aged 35 to 55 in good health and CMV-seronegative.

The CDR3 reads CASQDRSMNTEAFF. The CDR3, as DNA: TGTGCCAGCCAAGACAGGTCTATGAACACTGAAGCTTTCTTT. The chain has TRBV4-2 and TRBJ1-1, with a weak D call TRBD1 (6 bases). V was clipped by 8 bases and J by 0 bases, with 13 bases between them. In germline, CDR1 is LGHNA, CDR2 YNFKEQ. This CDR3 is built from 14 residues.

This clone has only a few counts. J is TRBJ1-6 and V is TRBV6-1, with 8 positions matching TRBD1. The V and J ends lost 6 bases and 7 bases, in that order; junction bases with no gene match: 5. Per germline, CDR1 MNHNS and CDR2 SASEGT. There are 14 residues in the CDR3. The CDR3 region has the DNA TGTGCCAGCAGGAGGACAGGGAGGAATTCACCCCTCCACTTT. The encoded protein is CASRRTGRNSPLHF.

The chain joins TRBV5-6 to TRBJ1-1; D gene unclear. Germline V lookup: CDR1 SGHDT, CDR2 YYEEEE. The CDR3 sequence is 15 residues long. V dropped 0 bases and J dropped 5 bases, with 14 bases sitting between them. In nucleotides, the CDR3 is TGTGCCAGCAGCTTGGAATCCGGGGTTTTGACTGAAGCTTTCTTT. Protein product: CASSLESGVLTEAFF.